A selection of T cell receptor beta chains follows, all from one sample in a study of T cell responses to AZD1222 COVID-19 vaccine. The table came from immunoSEQ multiplex PCR; TCRdb's copy has only in-frame clones and leaves some out. Of 200,000 or so clones in the sample, 87% were seen once. Sequencing was performed on peripheral blood, taken on day 0 of MenACWY control vaccination. The origin of the receptors is an adult in good health. Both conserved end residues are part of each CDR3.

V gene: TRBV5-1
CDR3 protein: CASSLPGNEQFF

V gene: TRBV7-9
CDR3 protein: CASSLPGDWVF

V gene: TRBV18
CDR3 protein: CASSRQSGGITDTQYF

V gene: TRBV7-2
CDR3 protein: CASSWIWIPGNTIYF

V gene: TRBV7-6
CDR3 protein: CASSSYSGNTIYF

V gene: TRBV7-2
CDR3 protein: CASSPGTGNPYEQYF

V gene: TRBV30
CDR3 protein: CAWRWGGSTYEQYF

V gene: TRBV27
CDR3 protein: CASSPRPGTPAFGF

V gene: TRBV27
CDR3 protein: CASSSPGGIEKYF

V gene: TRBV5-4
CDR3 protein: CASSSGQGGNSPLHF

V gene: TRBV9
CDR3 protein: CASSADRGRETQYF

V gene: TRBV2
CDR3 protein: CASSDRRAPDTQYF

V gene: TRBV29-1
CDR3 protein: CSVGDIGNYGYTF

V gene: TRBV29-1
CDR3 protein: CSVGTDNEQFF

V gene: TRBV27
CDR3 protein: CASSSQGTYSNQPQHF

V gene: TRBV7-9
CDR3 protein: CASSSETSGTRTDTQYF

V gene: TRBV28
CDR3 protein: CASTRGPGELFF

V gene: TRBV7-9
CDR3 protein: CASSLGANYGYTF

V gene: TRBV5-1
CDR3 protein: CASREVTDGYTF

V gene: TRBV3-1/TRBV3-2
CDR3 protein: CASSQERAVSYEQYF

V gene: TRBV7-9
CDR3 protein: CASSSGSILYGYTF